What follows describes a single TCR beta chain. Its cognate antigen is unknown. The same CDR3 arises from other DNA sequences in this sample as well. Sequencing was performed with immunoSEQ multiplex PCR; in TCRdb, only in-frame clones are kept and a portion is missing. Counted here are around 2,000,000 clones, roughly 95% occurring once; the ten biggest clones make up 0.85% to 1.2%. CD8 cells regarded as naive lacked CD45RO, were positively chosen for CCR7, and omitted terminally differentiated effector memory CD45RA+ cells. All donors were healthy HIV-negative adults lacking recent acute infections or vaccinations. The source of the sample is a study of shared clonotypes between healthy human individuals. Overall study findings and caveats: Sorted-subset samples were not fully sequenced, rarefaction indicated. Sharing across a few donors was seen in 4% to 6.5% of naive CD4 clonotypes. Estimated richness was generally greater in naive than memory subsets.

Germline loops: CDR1 SGHDT, CDR2 YYEEEE. CDR3 size: 11 residues. V lost 4 bases and J lost 9, with 8 bases in between. Specimen: naive CD8+ T cells sorted from blood. The TCR was taken from a man between 18 and 35 years old in good health. The chain joins TRBV5-6 to TRBJ2-1; the D gene is possibly TRBD2 (5 bases). CDR3 region: CASSLSAEQFF. As DNA, the CDR3 is TGTGCCAGCAGCCTTAGCGCTGAGCAGTTCTTC.